A single T cell receptor (beta chain) is shown here with its context. No antigen is known for it. These data are taken from a study of T cell responses to AZD1222 COVID-19 vaccine. The CDR3 sequence is 11 residues long. Looked up from germline, CDR1 is MRHNA and CDR2 is SNTAGT. Samples with a second dose at about 4 or about 12 weeks were pooled together. Study-level results: A mostly white British donor set with more females was recruited, and clonal diversity was possibly underestimated. No day 14 peak samples; only post-peak repertoires were characterized. Along spike, vaccine-associated CD4 TCRs were found throughout, with dominance at 160-218 and 743-854.

The table came from immunoSEQ multiplex PCR; TCRdb's copy has only in-frame clones and leaves some out. The profile covers more than 80,000 clones, with approximately 92% appearing a single time and roughly 2.4% taken by the ten largest. This sample comprised peripheral blood, obtained 28 days after the second AZD1222 dose. The clonotype originates from an adult who received the AZD1222 COVID-19 vaccine. This chain links TRBV6-4 with TRBJ1-1; unclear D gene. CDR3 loop: CEKRDNTEAFF. In DNA form, the CDR3 reads TGTGAGAAGAGGGATAACACTGAAGCTTTCTTT.